Below, 22 T cell receptor beta chains from the same sample are listed, as sequenced in a study of type 1 regulatory T cells. TCRdb fed the reads into MiXCR, producing one record per CDR3 protein. In the table there are 80,000 to 100,000 distinct CDR3 sequences, roughly 30% of which are singletons. Sequencing input: CD4+ T cells, either the whole sample or a sorted fraction (not recorded which). These receptors all stem from a human donor in good health.

Concerning this clonotype itself: At one end, the junction sequence differs from germline, possibly due to a read error. For the CDR3, the DNA is TGTGCCAGCTCCCGACAGGGGGTTTACGAGCAGTGCTTC. Translated, it gives CASSRQGVYEQCF. The genes are TRBV5-4 and TRBJ2-7, with 9 bases aligning to TRBD1. This CDR3 is 13 amino acids long. CDR1 is SGHNT, CDR2 YYREEE, per germline (reference sequence).

This clonotype was recorded a few times. The chain employs TRBV20-1 and TRBJ1-1; a possible D gene is TRBD1 (6 bases). Between the trimmed V and J ends, which lost 0 bases and 3 bases, there was a span of 11 bases. Germline CDR1 and CDR2: DFQATT and SNEGSKA (reference sequence). CDR3 length equals 14 residues. DNA of the CDR3: TGCAGTGCTAGAGATTATAGGGGGGACACTGAAGCTTTCTTT. Protein: CSARDYRGDTEAFF.

V and J are TRBV20-1 and TRBJ2-7, with D uncertain. V lost 0 bases and J 3 bases, leaving 12 bases between the germline ends. The CDR3 totals 14 residues. Germline V gives CDR1 DFQATT, CDR2 SNEGSKA (reference sequence). As DNA, the CDR3 is TGCAGTGCTAGAGACCAGGCAGCGATCTACGAGCAGTACTTC. Its protein is CSARDQAAIYEQYF.

V usage is TRBV6-5 and J usage is TRBJ2-3; 13 bases map to TRBD2. CDR1 and CDR2 from the germline V gene are MNHEY and SVGAGI. Trimming removed 0 bases from V and 3 bases from J; junction bases left unmatched: 6. CDR3 length: 18 amino acids. CDR3 loop: CASSYSGLAGLLTDTQYF. The CDR3 coding sequence is TGTGCCAGCAGTTACTCGGGACTAGCGGGATTGCTTACAGATACGCAGTATTTT.

This clonotype was counted only a few times. The CDR3 reads CSARIVGPSSYNEQFF. The CDR3 DNA reads TGCAGTGCTAGAATCGTGGGGCCCAGCTCCTACAATGAGCAGTTCTTC. This sequence joins TRBV20-1 and TRBJ2-1, with D possibly TRBD1 on 5 matching bases. CDR1 and CDR2 (germline): DFQATT, SNEGSKA (reference sequence). V was cut by 2 bases and J by 0 bases, with 14 bases left in between. The CDR3 covers 16 residues.

This clonotype was observed a handful of times. The chain combines TRBV12-3 or TRBV12-4 with TRBJ2-1, with D perhaps TRBD2 (5 bases). V lost 7 bases and J 5 bases, leaving 18 bases between the germline ends. The CDR3 extends over 15 amino acids. CDR3 sequence: CASNTAVVPNNEQFF. DNA for the CDR3: TGTGCCAGCAACACAGCGGTAGTCCCCAACAATGAGCAGTTCTTC.

The rearrangement uses TRBV29-1 and TRBJ2-4; D gene ambiguous. The CDR3 runs to 13 residues. Trimming removed 1 base from V and 5 bases from J, with 9 bases in between. Per the germline V gene, CDR1 is SQVTM and CDR2 is ANQGSEA. The CDR3 sequence: CSVEVQRENIQYF. The CDR3 bases are TGCAGCGTTGAAGTCCAGCGCGAAAACATTCAGTACTTC.

The chain uses TRBV10-1 and TRBJ2-5; D is possibly TRBD2 (6 bases). V dropped 5 bases and J dropped 3 bases, with 10 bases sitting between them. The germline V gene encodes CDR1 WNHNN and CDR2 SYGVQD (reference sequence). The CDR3 extends over 13 amino acids. The CDR3 sequence is CASSLRLEETQYF. The CDR3 region has the DNA TGCGCCAGCAGTCTTCGACTAGAAGAGACCCAGTACTTC.

This clonotype appeared a few times. The germline gene is not matched at one end of the junction; a read error may be the cause. This rearrangement joins TRBV10-3 to TRBJ2-7; D perhaps matches TRBD2 (5 bases). From germline, CDR1 is ENHRY and CDR2 SYGVKD. The CDR3 is made up of 11 amino acids. As DNA, the CDR3 is TGTGCCATCAGTGAGAACGACTATCAAACCTTC. Translating it yields CAISENDYQTF.

V and J are TRBV19 and TRBJ2-7; TRBD2 matches at 10 bases. Germline CDR1 reads LNHDA; CDR2 reads SQIVND (reference sequence). V lost 3 bases, J lost 3 bases, and 5 bases stayed unmatched. The CDR3 is made up of 15 amino acids. CDR3 nucleotide sequence: TGTGCCAGTAGTATTCGACTAGCGGGCGTCTACGAGCAGTACTTC. This gives the protein CASSIRLAGVYEQYF.

The genes are TRBV5-5 and TRBJ1-5, with D perhaps matching TRBD1 (6 bases). CDR1 and CDR2 (germline): SGHKS, YYEKEE (reference sequence). The germline V and J ends were trimmed by 2 bases and 1 base, with 10 bases remaining between them. The CDR3 totals 15 residues. The CDR3, as DNA: TGTGCCAGCAGCTTCAGTCAGGGGAGCAATCAGCCCCAGCATTTT. As protein: CASSFSQGSNQPQHF.

This CDR3 is CASTPSQGRDEQFF. DNA for the CDR3: TGTGCCAGCACCCCTTCCCAGGGGAGGGATGAGCAGTTCTTC. The genes are TRBV12-3 or TRBV12-4 and TRBJ2-1, with a possible D match to TRBD2 (7 bases). The germline V and J ends were trimmed by 7 bases and 8 bases, with 18 bases remaining between them. CDR3 size: 14 residues.

The chain recombines TRBV12-3 or TRBV12-4 with TRBJ1-5; D gene uncertain. The V gene lost 3 bases and the J gene lost 1 base, with 13 bases spanning the gap. The CDR3 is made up of 16 amino acids. Here the CDR3 DNA reads TGTGCCAGCAGTTTCGGTGGGCCGGGCAGCAATCAGCCCCAGCATTTT. This encodes CASSFGGPGSNQPQHF.

This clonotype was seen more than once but under ten times. The CDR3 DNA sequence: TGCGCCAGCAGCGAAGGGCCAGGGACCGAGCAGTACTTC. Its protein product is CASSEGPGTEQYF. The gene calls are TRBV5-1 and TRBJ2-7, with D perhaps given as TRBD1 or TRBD2 (5 bases each). Per germline, CDR1 SGHRS and CDR2 YFSETQ. Trimming removed 4 bases from V and 6 bases from J, with 14 bases in between. The CDR3 is made up of 13 amino acids.

In this sample, this clonotype turned up a few times. This chain uses TRBV24-1 with TRBJ1-4; D possibly corresponds to TRBD1 (6 bases). V was trimmed by 7 bases and J by 4 bases, leaving 15 bases between them. Germline-derived CDR1 and CDR2 are KGHDR and SFDVKD. The CDR3 extends over 15 amino acids. Written as DNA, the CDR3 is TGTGCCACCAGAGGGGACACTGGGCATAATGAAAAACTGTTTTTT. This translates into CATRGDTGHNEKLFF.

This clonotype was seen a handful of times. The CDR3 DNA is TGTGCCATCAGTGCGCGACAAGGCGCAGACGAGCAGTACTTC. Translating gives CAISARQGADEQYF. This chain uses TRBV10-3 with TRBJ2-7; unclear D gene. This CDR3 is 14 amino acids long. V gave up 4 bases and J gave up 5 bases, with 15 bases separating them. Germline-derived CDR1 and CDR2 are ENHRY and SYGVKD.

This clonotype was seen many times. V gene TRBV5-1 combines with J gene TRBJ2-6, with 7 nucleotides matching TRBD1. Germline CDR1 SGHRS, CDR2 YFSETQ. CDR3 length: 16 residues. The V segment lost 2 bases and the J segment 0 bases; nucleotides outside the gene matches: 2. CDR3: CASSFAGGSGANVLTF. In DNA, the CDR3 is TGCGCCAGCAGCTTTGCAGGGGGCTCTGGGGCCAACGTCCTGACTTTC.

This clonotype was seen only a few times. The V call is TRBV7-8, the J call TRBJ1-1, with D maybe TRBD1 (5 bases). Germline CDR1 is SGHVS and CDR2 is FQNEAQ. Between the trimmed V and J ends, which lost 3 bases and 8 bases, there was a span of 7 bases. This CDR3 comprises 11 residues. The CDR3 is CASSLSGEAFF. DNA for the CDR3: TGTGCCAGCAGCTTGTCAGGGGAAGCTTTCTTT. The whole variable domain, filled in from reference TRBV7-8 and TRBJ1-1, reads GAGVSQSPRYKVAKRGQDVALRCDPISGHVSLFWYQQALGQGPEFLTYFQNEAQLDKSGLPSDRFFAERPEGSVSTLKIQRTQQEDSAVYLCASSLSGEAFFGQGTRLTVV.

V is TRBV29-1 and J is TRBJ2-1; TRBD2 agrees at 7 bases. The J segment lost 9 bases and the V segment lost 7 bases, leaving 9 bases of the junction unmatched. Germline values: CDR1 SQVTM, CDR2 ANQGSEA. The CDR3 consists of 12 residues. The CDR3 loop is CSARPAGTEQFF. Here the CDR3 DNA reads TGCAGCGCCCGCCCAGCGGGAACTGAGCAGTTCTTC.

V usage is TRBV19 and J usage is TRBJ2-1; perhaps TRBD1 as D (6 bases). The germline V gene has CDR1 LNHDA and CDR2 SQIVND (reference sequence). This CDR3 contains 14 residues. Trimming left V 7 bases short and J 6 bases short, with 16 bases between. The CDR3 DNA reads as TGTGCCAGTACCGGCCAGGGGATGATCAATGAGCAGTTCTTC. Translated, it gives CASTGQGMINEQFF.

This clonotype has a handful of counts. This chain uses TRBV5-1 with TRBJ1-5; tentatively, D is TRBD1 (6 bases). The CDR3 is 14 residues long. V dropped 4 bases and J dropped 0 bases, with 8 bases sitting between them. Germline CDR1 reads SGHRS; CDR2 reads YFSETQ. CDR3 loop: CASSPDSSNQPQHF. The CDR3 nucleotides are TGCGCCAGCAGCCCGGACAGTAGCAATCAGCCCCAGCATTTT.

This clonotype was picked up a small number of times. The chain combines TRBV29-1 with TRBJ1-2, with D maybe TRBD1 (5 bases). The CDR3 contains 12 residues. With 4 bases removed from V and 8 bases from J, the gap between germline ends came to 14 bases. The germline V gene has CDR1 SQVTM and CDR2 ANQGSEA. CDR3 DNA: TGCAGCGTTGTCGGAGGGGCCAGGGGCTACACCTTC. Encoded protein: CSVVGGARGYTF.